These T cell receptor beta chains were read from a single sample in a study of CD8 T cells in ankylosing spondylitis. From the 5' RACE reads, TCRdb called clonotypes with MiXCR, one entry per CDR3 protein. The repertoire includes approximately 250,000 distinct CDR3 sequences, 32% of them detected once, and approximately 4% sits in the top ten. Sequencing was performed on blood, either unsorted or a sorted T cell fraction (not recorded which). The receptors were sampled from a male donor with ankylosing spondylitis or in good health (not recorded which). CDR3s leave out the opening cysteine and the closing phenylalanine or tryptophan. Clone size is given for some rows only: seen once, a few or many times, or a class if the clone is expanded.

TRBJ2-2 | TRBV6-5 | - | ASSYEGSNTGELF
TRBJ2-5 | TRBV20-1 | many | SASWGLQETQY
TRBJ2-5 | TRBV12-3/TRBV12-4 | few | ASRHSTQETQY
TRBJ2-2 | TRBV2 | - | ASRATSGAPNTGELF
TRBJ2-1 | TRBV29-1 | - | SVVRGGAKF
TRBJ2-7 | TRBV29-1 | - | SVGFRGTRSAYEQY
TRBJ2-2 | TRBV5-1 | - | ASSLFQTNTGELF
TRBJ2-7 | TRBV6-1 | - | ASSRTSGGRSYEQY
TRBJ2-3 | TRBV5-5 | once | ASSLARDGTDTQY
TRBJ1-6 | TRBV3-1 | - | ASSQERGGNSPLH
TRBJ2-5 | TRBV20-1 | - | SARDRWASETQY
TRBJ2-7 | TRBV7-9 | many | ASSLGGATYEQY
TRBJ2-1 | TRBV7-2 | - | ASARRGGTYNEQF
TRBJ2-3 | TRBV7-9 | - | ASSTGGPSTDTQY
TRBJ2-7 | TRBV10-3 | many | AISDTGTYEQY
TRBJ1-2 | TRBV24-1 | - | ATSDSGQGDYGYT
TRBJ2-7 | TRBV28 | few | ASSLSASGGDEQY
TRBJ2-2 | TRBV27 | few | ASSLEGAVTGELF
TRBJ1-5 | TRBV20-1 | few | SARQYRGPNQPQH
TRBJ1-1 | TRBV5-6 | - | ASSLTGTLRGTEAF
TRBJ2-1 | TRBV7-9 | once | ASSSLAGGPHNEQF
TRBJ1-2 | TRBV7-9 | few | ASSLVAENYGYT
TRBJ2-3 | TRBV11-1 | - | ASSPGTLSSTDTQY
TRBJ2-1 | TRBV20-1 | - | SARATSGGQF
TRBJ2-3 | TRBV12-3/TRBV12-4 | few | ASSLNIPDTQY
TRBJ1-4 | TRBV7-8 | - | ASSRDRVSEKLF